This T cell receptor (beta chain) was recorded in a study of blood T cells in healthy people across ages. General observations from the study: From one million sequenced T cells, diversity estimates were lower bounds.

Alongside a J-beta primer mix, a sample-barcoded 5' primer served in a second PCR lasting roughly 6 to 12 cycles. Carrying 12 random nucleotides, a template-switch adaptor labeled each individual cDNA molecule. One entry per CDR3 protein results from TCRdb running MiXCR on the 5' RACE reads. In the table there are some 1,800,000 distinct CDR3 sequences, more than 35% of which are singletons. Germline CDR1 ENHRY, CDR2 SYGVKD. Unmatched junction bases numbered 6, after V lost 2 bases and J lost 6 bases. This CDR3 comprises 15 residues. Turning to this clonotype: Antigen unknown.

The sequenced material came from blood. V gene TRBV10-3 combines with J gene TRBJ2-3, with 9 bases aligning to TRBD1. This receptor was identified in a human donor in good health. The CDR3 loop reads CAISEGTGRVDTQYF. DNA for the CDR3: TGTGCCATCAGTGAGGGGACAGGGCGCGTGGATACGCAGTATTTT.